This is a list of T cell receptor delta chains from one sample in a study of gamma-delta T cells after stem cell transplantation. TCRdb re-processed the RT-PCR reads via CATT. This table holds fewer than 3,000 delta-chain clones, 3.5% to 4.5% found once. Sequencing was carried out using gamma-delta T cells. Every receptor here comes from a human donor. It is not recorded whose cells these are; they may come from a transplant donor. Both conserved end residues are trimmed from each CDR3. Rows give clone size only sometimes, using once, few, many, or a class for an expanded clone.

cdr3_aa: ACEPLTSLLSGLI; v_call: TRDV2; clone_size: medium-sized; j_call: TRDJ1
cdr3_aa: ACDFVLGDAYTDKLI; v_call: TRDV2; clone_size: medium-sized; j_call: TRDJ1
cdr3_aa: ACDSVPSTDKLI; v_call: TRDV2; clone_size: medium-sized; j_call: TRDJ1
cdr3_aa: ACDTVTSSHGTDKLI; v_call: TRDV2; clone_size: medium-sized; j_call: TRDJ1
cdr3_aa: ACDTVPWGMRGGYTDKLI; v_call: TRDV2; clone_size: few; j_call: TRDJ1
cdr3_aa: ACDTLSGGSSWDTRQMF; v_call: TRDV2; clone_size: few; j_call: TRDJ3
cdr3_aa: ACDTLGDTRYTDKLI; v_call: TRDV2; clone_size: large; j_call: TRDJ1
cdr3_aa: ACDTITGGHTDKLI; v_call: TRDV2; clone_size: few; j_call: TRDJ1
cdr3_aa: ACDTAGVPRGDKLI; v_call: TRDV2; clone_size: medium-sized; j_call: TRDJ1
cdr3_aa: ACDTLGGMGTDKLI; v_call: TRDV2; clone_size: medium-sized; j_call: TRDJ1
cdr3_aa: ACDSLGDQSTTDKLI; v_call: TRDV2; clone_size: medium-sized; j_call: TRDJ1
cdr3_aa: ACDRLVGDTPYTDKLI; v_call: TRDV2; clone_size: large; j_call: TRDJ1
cdr3_aa: ACDHVLGVSNTDKLI; v_call: TRDV2; clone_size: medium-sized; j_call: TRDJ1
cdr3_aa: ACDTLLGPWDTRQMF; v_call: TRDV2; clone_size: large; j_call: TRDJ3
cdr3_aa: ACDTVGGYTDKLI; v_call: TRDV2; clone_size: few; j_call: TRDJ1
cdr3_aa: ACDTVPGTGDYTDKLI; v_call: TRDV2; clone_size: few; j_call: TRDJ1
cdr3_aa: ACDTVLGDTDDKLI; v_call: TRDV2; clone_size: -; j_call: TRDJ1
cdr3_aa: ACDTVRSVGDSYTDKLI; v_call: TRDV2; clone_size: medium-sized; j_call: TRDJ1
cdr3_aa: ACDRVLGAQYTDKLI; v_call: TRDV2; clone_size: medium-sized; j_call: TRDJ1
cdr3_aa: ACDTVKGRYTDKLI; v_call: TRDV2; clone_size: large; j_call: TRDJ1
cdr3_aa: ACDNLGDNTDKLI; v_call: TRDV2; clone_size: medium-sized; j_call: TRDJ1
cdr3_aa: ACDTVEAGGYTDKLI; v_call: TRDV2; clone_size: medium-sized; j_call: TRDJ1
cdr3_aa: ACDILTGAGGKLI; v_call: TRDV2; clone_size: medium-sized; j_call: TRDJ1
cdr3_aa: ACDTVSPGGPTDKLI; v_call: TRDV2; clone_size: medium-sized; j_call: TRDJ1